This note documents a single T cell receptor beta chain sequence. The antigen remains undetermined. Germline values: CDR1 MNHEY, CDR2 SVGEGT. Deletions cut 6 bases from V and 2 bases from J, with 14 bases between. There are 16 residues in the CDR3. The sample originates from a study of T cell responses to AZD1222 COVID-19 vaccine. The study's findings and limits: Among spike-specific TCRs, nearly half reportedly target unmutated variant regions. The span of vaccine-associated CD4 TCRs extended across spike, with dominance at 160-218 and 743-854. Sampling captured repertoires only after the peak T cell response.

Method: immunoSEQ multiplex PCR; TCRdb's copy keeps in-frame clones and lacks some. This sample has 140,000 or so clones; about 89% occur once, and the top ten carry around 6.9%. The genes are TRBV6-2 or TRBV6-3 and TRBJ2-6; possibly TRBD1 for D (6 bases). This sequence was found in an adult who received the MenACWY meningococcal vaccine as a control. Specimen: peripheral blood, collected 28 days after the second dose of the MenACWY control vaccine. In DNA, the CDR3 is TGTGCCAGCAGCCCCCCTCCAGGGGCTGGGGCCAACGTCCTGACTTTC. It specifies CASSPPPGAGANVLTF.